This TCR beta chain was sequenced in a study of HIV-infected children after antiretroviral therapy interruption. Study context: Interruption-arm sampling covered weeks 0, 12, interruption end (24 or 48), and about 3 years post-study. Samples from the continuous-treatment group were taken at weeks 0, 48 and 150. Study-level points and caveats: By the end of treatment interruption, naive CD4+ clonality (Gini) increased.

Stated treatment: PENTA 11 planned treatment interruption arm or continuous ART arm. Only samples with at least 5 million viable PBMCs qualified. This clonotype was observed many times. Its antigen remains unidentified. A 3' RACE protocol on RNA, with unique molecular identifiers, produced the TCR library. MiXCR was run by TCRdb on the 3' RACE reads, yielding one entry per CDR3 protein. The sample includes fewer than 50,000 distinct CDR3 sequences, approximately 4% seen only once; the top ten take approximately 0.7%. Germline V gene lookup returns CDR1 MNHEY and CDR2 SMNVEV (reference sequence). The V and J ends lost 5 bases and 3 bases respectively, with 15 bases between them. There are 15 residues in the CDR3.

The genes are TRBV27 and TRBJ2-3; D is uncertain. Material: CD45RA+ CD4+ T cells from PBMCs, pooled from several time points, obtained from a donor given antiretroviral therapy, either interrupted or continuous. Documented subset: naive CD4+ CD45RA+ CD45RO- T cells. This clonotype was obtained from a pool of human donors with HIV. CDR3 coding DNA: TGTGCCAGCAGTGCGAGGATTGGTTGGACAGATACGCAGTATTTT. Amino acid sequence: CASSARIGWTDTQYF.